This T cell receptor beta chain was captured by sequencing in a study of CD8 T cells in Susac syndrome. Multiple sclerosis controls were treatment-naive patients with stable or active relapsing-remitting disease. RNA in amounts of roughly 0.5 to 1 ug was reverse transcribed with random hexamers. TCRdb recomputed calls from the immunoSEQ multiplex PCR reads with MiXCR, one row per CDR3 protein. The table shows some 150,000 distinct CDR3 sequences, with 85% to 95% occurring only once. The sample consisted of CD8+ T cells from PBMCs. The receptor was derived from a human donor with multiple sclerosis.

This CDR3 is CASSTGQGLYEQYF. DNA of the CDR3: TGTGCCAGCAGCACCGGGCAGGGCCTCTACGAGCAGTACTTC. This chain connects TRBV27 to TRBJ2-7; maybe TRBD1 (5 bases). The CDR3 contains 14 residues. In germline, CDR1 is MNHEY, CDR2 SMNVEV (reference sequence). The V end was cut by 6 bases, the J end by 3 bases, with 15 bases between.